This record concerns one T cell receptor beta chain sequence. The sample originates from a study of cytomegalovirus exposure and HLA in healthy donors. Study-wide context: Samples from HLA-typed donors yielded 65 million to 85 million unique TCRs in an early data release.

The germline V gene encodes CDR1 SGHTA and CDR2 FQGTGA. V trimming: 3 bases; J trimming: 6 bases; junction bases outside the gene matches: 6. The CDR3 loop spans 15 amino acids. The PCR used 60 Vbeta and 13 Jbeta primers. This table comes from immunoSEQ multiplex PCR, and its TCRdb copy is limited to in-frame clones, with some not included. Of more than 95,000 clones listed, more than 65% were seen once; the top ten hold over 9%. This clonotype was obtained from a woman aged 18 to 35 in good health and CMV-seropositive. The rearrangement links TRBV7-3 to TRBJ2-3; 10 bases are shared with TRBD2. The sequencing sample was made of PBMCs. The CDR3 DNA is TGTGCCAGCAGCTTGAGCGGGGGGGGGCCCGATACGCAGTATTTT. It yields the protein CASSLSGGGPDTQYF.